The 25 T cell receptor beta chains listed next were all sequenced from one sample in a study of STAT5B mutations in CD4+ large granular lymphocyte leukemia. Libraries were prepared by immunoSEQ multiplex PCR; TCRdb keeps only in-frame clonotypes and omits some of them. The sample records some 35,000 clones, more than 75% being singletons. The sequencing sample was made of CD4+ T cells from blood buffy coats. The receptors originated from a human donor in good health.

This chain uses TRBV6-4 with TRBJ2-1, with D possibly being TRBD2 (7 bases). CDR1 is MRHNA and CDR2 is SNTAGT in the germline V gene. V was clipped by 0 bases and J by 4 bases, with 13 bases between them. The CDR3 is 16 residues long. CDR3 amino acids: CASSDSGGAGYNEQFF. In nucleotides, the CDR3 is TGTGCCAGCAGTGACTCTGGGGGGGCCGGTTACAATGAGCAGTTCTTC.

V and J are TRBV5-1 and TRBJ2-1; 11 nucleotides line up with TRBD1. Germline CDR1 reads SGHRS; CDR2 reads YFSETQ. The V and J ends lost 5 bases and 6 bases, in that order; junction bases with no gene match: 7. The CDR3 is made up of 15 amino acids. CDR3: CASREGTGGRNEQFF. DNA for the CDR3: TGCGCCAGCAGAGAGGGGACAGGGGGACGCAATGAGCAGTTCTTC.

This clone was picked up a small number of times. The chain links TRBV27 to TRBJ1-2, with a weak D call TRBD1 (6 bases). The CDR3 sequence is 13 residues long. Trimming cost V 8 bases and J 4 bases, with 14 bases left between them. Germline values: CDR1 MNHEY, CDR2 SMNVEV (reference sequence). This chain's CDR3 is CASAATGSYGYTF. The CDR3 DNA follows: TGTGCCAGCGCCGCAACAGGGAGCTATGGCTACACCTTC.

This clone occurred a few times. V and J are TRBV7-8 and TRBJ2-1; D unclear. The CDR3 is made up of 12 amino acids. Germline assignment: CDR1 SGHVS and CDR2 FQNEAQ. Trimming pared 1 base from V and 8 bases from J, leaving 6 bases between. CDR3 protein: CASSLDWDEQFF. CDR3 DNA: TGTGCCAGCAGCTTAGACTGGGATGAGCAGTTCTTC.

This chain links TRBV6-1 with TRBJ2-2, with a possible D match to TRBD1 (6 bases). This CDR3 region has 15 residues. Germline V CDR1 and CDR2: MNHNS, SASEGT. V gave up 2 bases and J gave up 5 bases, with 12 bases separating them. The CDR3 region has the DNA TGTGCCAGCAGTGAAATGAGGCAGGGGACCGGGGAGCTGTTTTTT. Its translation is CASSEMRQGTGELFF.

This clone occurred once. This sequence joins TRBV9 and TRBJ2-4; D possibly corresponds to TRBD1 (6 bases). The germline V gene has CDR1 SGDLS and CDR2 YYNGEE. This CDR3 comprises 11 residues. Trimming removed 3 bases from V and 10 bases from J, with 8 bases in between. The CDR3 reads CASSAQGIQYF. As DNA, the CDR3 is TGTGCCAGCAGCGCACAGGGAATTCAGTACTTC.

The genes are TRBV5-6 and TRBJ1-2, with 7 positions matching TRBD1. The length of the CDR3 is 15 residues. The germline CDR1 and CDR2 sequences are SGHDT and YYEEEE. Unmatched junction bases numbered 2, after V lost 0 bases and J lost 0 bases. CDR3 in amino acids: CASSLGTGPNYGYTF. Here the CDR3 DNA reads TGTGCCAGCAGCTTGGGGACAGGTCCTAACTATGGCTACACCTTC.

The chain carries TRBV18 and TRBJ1-1, with a possible D match to TRBD1 (5 bases). The CDR3 totals 13 residues. CDR1 and CDR2 from the germline V gene are KGHSH and LQKENI. The V gene lost 7 bases and the J gene lost 4 bases, with 13 bases spanning the gap. In DNA form, the CDR3 reads TGTGCCAGCTTCGTAAATGGGGGCACTGAAGCTTTCTTT. It is translated as CASFVNGGTEAFF.

The chain links TRBV20-1 to TRBJ2-1, with D unresolved. Germline V CDR1 and CDR2: DFQATT, SNEGSKA (reference sequence). The CDR3 length is 10 residues. V lost 5 bases to trimming and J lost 5 bases, with 4 bases between them. CDR3 loop: CSALHNEQFF. CDR3 sequence (DNA): TGCAGTGCTCTCCACAATGAGCAGTTCTTC.

V usage is TRBV7-8 and J usage is TRBJ1-6, with a weak D call TRBD1 (6 bases). CDR3 length: 14 amino acids. V was shortened by 1 base and J by 5 bases, with 6 bases between the two germline ends. Germline V lookup: CDR1 SGHVS, CDR2 FQNEAQ. DNA for the CDR3: TGTGCCAGCAGCTTAGACAGGGATAATTCACCCCTCCACTTT. This gives the protein CASSLDRDNSPLHF.

The genes are TRBV6-1 and TRBJ1-5; D remains unclear. This CDR3 is 13 amino acids long. Looked up from germline, CDR1 is MNHNS and CDR2 is SASEGT. The germline V and J ends were trimmed by 7 bases and 5 bases, with 12 bases remaining between them. CDR3: CASNEAWDQPQHF. DNA for the CDR3: TGTGCCAGCAACGAGGCCTGGGATCAGCCCCAGCATTTT.

The chain recombines TRBV6-6 with TRBJ2-3, with TRBD2 as a possible D gene (5 bases). The germline CDR1 and CDR2 sequences are MNHNY and SVGAGI (reference sequence). V lost 5 bases and J 1 base, leaving 10 bases between the germline ends. The CDR3 covers 14 residues. For the CDR3, the DNA is TGTGCCAGCAGTCGCGGGTCCCGCACAGATACGCAGTATTTT. Translating it yields CASSRGSRTDTQYF.

The rearrangement joins TRBV29-1 to TRBJ1-2; D might be TRBD1 (5 bases). The CDR3 length is 13 residues. Deletions cut 3 bases from V and 2 bases from J, with 10 bases between. From germline, CDR1 is SQVTM and CDR2 ANQGSEA. Here the CDR3 reads CSVEVGQNYGYTF. CDR3 DNA: TGCAGCGTTGAGGTTGGACAAAACTATGGCTACACCTTC.

Concerning this clone itself: One junction end does not reproduce the germline sequence, and a read error may be involved. The chain links TRBV6-1 to TRBJ1-1, with D possibly matching TRBD1 (6 bases). The CDR3 has 13 amino acids. CDR1 is MNHNS, CDR2 SASEGT, per germline. The CDR3 nucleotides are TGTGCCAGCAGTCGTCATCGGACAGTCGAAGCTTCCTTT. It yields the protein CASSRHRTVEASF.

This clone was observed a few times. The CDR3: CASSTANTEAFF. DNA of the CDR3: TGTGCCAGCAGTACAGCGAACACTGAAGCTTTCTTT. The V and J genes are TRBV6-1 and TRBJ1-1; D unclear. The germline V gene encodes CDR1 MNHNS and CDR2 SASEGT. The length of the CDR3 is 12 residues. The V and J ends lost 5 bases and 1 base respectively, with 5 bases between them.

The chain couples TRBV30 to TRBJ1-2, with D uncertain. Between the trimmed V and J ends, which lost 2 bases and 12 bases, there was a span of 13 bases. CDR3 length: 11 residues. Germline loops: CDR1 GTSNPN, CDR2 SVGIG (reference sequence). CDR3 region: CAWSPGIGHTF. The CDR3 DNA is TGTGCCTGGAGTCCGGGGATAGGCCACACCTTC.

The chain employs TRBV7-9 and TRBJ1-5; D unresolved. V lost 1 base to trimming and J lost 6 bases, with 13 bases between them. Germline CDR1 and CDR2: SEHNR and FQNEAQ (reference sequence). CDR3 length equals 15 residues. The CDR3 nucleotides are TGTGCCAGCAGCTTAGATAAGGAATGGGTTCAGCCCCAGCATTTT. It is translated as CASSLDKEWVQPQHF.

The chain links TRBV5-1 to TRBJ1-2, with TRBD1 identical over 9 bases. V gave up 4 bases and J gave up 8 bases; unmatched junction bases: 9. In germline, CDR1 is SGHRS, CDR2 YFSETQ. This CDR3 comprises 14 residues. The CDR3 is CASSAGTGLGGYTF. Here the CDR3 DNA reads TGCGCCAGCAGCGCCGGGACAGGGTTAGGGGGCTACACCTTC.

The V and J genes are TRBV10-1 and TRBJ2-2; tentatively, D is TRBD1 or TRBD2 (5 bases each). Germline CDR1 WNHNN, CDR2 SYGVQD (reference sequence). V lost 0 bases and J 6 bases, leaving 11 bases between the germline ends. The CDR3 has 15 residues. CDR3 protein: CASSESTRDPGELFF. CDR3 in DNA: TGCGCCAGCAGTGAGTCGACCAGGGACCCCGGGGAGCTGTTTTTT.

Only a few counts were recorded for this clone. The chain combines TRBV2 with TRBJ1-5; TRBD1 might be the D (6 bases). CDR1 and CDR2 (germline): SNHLY, FYNNEI. The CDR3 contains 13 residues. Trimming shortened V by 3 bases and J by 11 bases, and 14 bases separated the two germline ends. CDR3 bases: TGTGCCAGCAGTGATCTGAATAGGGGGGCCCAGCATTTT. Translated: CASSDLNRGAQHF.

This clone appeared once. This sequence joins TRBV7-6 and TRBJ2-1, with D maybe TRBD1 (6 bases). Trimming took off 4 bases at V and 7 bases at J, with 17 bases between the two ends. The CDR3 sequence is 15 residues long. CDR1 is SGHVS and CDR2 is FNYEAQ in the germline V gene. The CDR3 region is CASSSQGSGLNEQFF. The CDR3 DNA follows: TGTGCCAGCAGCTCCCAGGGGTCGGGCTTGAATGAGCAGTTCTTC.

In its sample, this clone was seen a few times. The gene calls are TRBV19 and TRBJ1-5, with 8 bases fitting TRBD1. The CDR3 extends over 15 amino acids. The germline V gene has CDR1 LNHDA and CDR2 SQIVND (reference sequence). V lost 6 bases, J lost 5 bases, and 9 bases stayed unmatched. The CDR3 nucleotides are TGTGCCAGTAGACCAGGGGGCGCGGCCGATCAGCCCCAGCATTTT. Its protein is CASRPGGAADQPQHF.

V is TRBV5-1 and J is TRBJ2-1, with unresolved D. The CDR3 totals 15 residues. The germline V gene encodes CDR1 SGHRS and CDR2 YFSETQ. Trimming stripped 0 bases from V and 6 bases from J, with 13 bases between. The CDR3 DNA is TGCGCCAGCAGCTTGGCTGGGTCCTCCATCAATGAGCAGTTCTTC. Translation gives CASSLAGSSINEQFF.

This clone has a handful of counts. This chain joins TRBV5-1 and TRBJ2-7; 9 bases line up with TRBD1. The CDR3 sequence is 12 residues long. V gave up 2 bases and J gave up 7 bases; unmatched junction bases: 1. Germline values: CDR1 SGHRS, CDR2 YFSETQ. The CDR3 DNA follows: TGCGCCAGCAGCTTACAGGGGGCTGAGCAGTACTTC. Protein sequence: CASSLQGAEQYF.

The CDR3 DNA is TGTGCCAGCAGCTACCAGGGACAGGCGCTCTACAATGAGCAGTTCTTC. Translating it yields CASSYQGQALYNEQFF. The rearrangement links TRBV27 to TRBJ2-1; 8 nucleotides align to TRBD1. The CDR3 consists of 16 residues. The junction had 10 bases not matched to a gene; V was cut back by 6 bases and J by 3 bases. CDR1 is MNHEY, CDR2 SMNVEV, per germline (reference sequence).